Presented here are 26 T cell receptor beta chains from one specimen sequenced in a study of cytomegalovirus exposure and HLA in healthy donors. PCR involved 60 Vbeta and 13 Jbeta primers. Profiled with immunoSEQ multiplex PCR; TCRdb holds only in-frame clones, not every one. Of fewer than 130,000 clones listed, around 84% are singletons. The sample was PBMCs. All receptors come from a young woman in good health and CMV-seronegative.

The V call is TRBV5-1, the J call TRBJ2-1; 14 bases line up with TRBD2. The CDR3 length is 16 residues. Germline V gene lookup returns CDR1 SGHRS and CDR2 YFSETQ. Trimming at V came to 2 bases and at J to 6 bases, leaving 4 bases not matched to a gene. The CDR3 DNA reads TGCGCCAGCAGCTTACCCGGACTAGCGGGAGGCAATGAGCAGTTCTTC. As protein: CASSLPGLAGGNEQFF.

The rearrangement uses TRBV4-1 and TRBJ1-4, with D maybe TRBD1 (5 bases). This CDR3 is built from 15 residues. V was clipped by 0 bases and J by 2 bases, with 7 bases between them. Per germline, CDR1 MGHRA and CDR2 YSYEKL. The CDR3 nucleotides are TGCGCCAGCAGCCAAGAGGGGCTCACTAATGAAAAACTGTTTTTT. Its protein product is CASSQEGLTNEKLFF.

This chain connects TRBV7-9 to TRBJ1-1, with 9 bases lining up with TRBD1. V gave up 1 base and J gave up 8 bases; unmatched junction bases: 5. Germline V gene sequence: CDR1 SEHNR, CDR2 FQNEAQ (reference sequence). The CDR3 spans 14 residues. The CDR3 DNA sequence: TGTGCCAGCAGCTTAGGGCGACAGGGGGAAGAAGCTTTCTTT. Translating it yields CASSLGRQGEEAFF.

This clone was counted a single time. The rearrangement links TRBV14 to TRBJ1-2; 8 bases line up with TRBD1. Germline V gene data show CDR1 as SGHDN and CDR2 as FVKESK. CDR3 length: 14 amino acids. J lost 4 bases, V lost 4 bases, and 5 bases had no gene match. The CDR3 reads CASSPGQAFYGYTF. Written as DNA, the CDR3 is TGTGCCAGCAGCCCGGGACAGGCCTTCTATGGCTACACCTTC.

This rearrangement joins TRBV28 to TRBJ1-5, with 7 bases fitting TRBD1. CDR3 size: 12 residues. V lost 2 bases, J lost 12 bases, and 4 bases stayed unmatched. Germline V gene data show CDR1 as MDHEN and CDR2 as SYDVKM. Here the CDR3 DNA reads TGTGCCAGCAGTTTAGGGACAGCAAGCCAGCATTTT. Encoded protein: CASSLGTASQHF. Supplemented by reference TRBV28 and TRBJ1-5, the full variable domain reads DVKVTQSSRYLVKRTGEKVFLECVQDMDHENMFWYRQDPGLGLRLIYFSYDVKMKEKGDIPEGYSVSREKKERFSLILESASTNQTSMYLCASSLGTASQHFGDGTRLSIL.

The chain uses TRBV28 and TRBJ2-3; 12 bases fit TRBD2. V trimming: 7 bases; J trimming: 6 bases; junction bases outside the gene matches: 8. CDR1 and CDR2 from the germline V gene are MDHEN and SYDVKM. This CDR3 is built from 15 residues. The CDR3 coding sequence is TGTGCCAGCAACCTAGCGGGAGGGCTCGGGGATACGCAGTATTTT. Protein product: CASNLAGGLGDTQYF.

The J gene is TRBJ2-3, the V gene TRBV4-3; D unclear. This CDR3 region has 15 residues. CDR1 and CDR2 from the germline V gene are LGHNA and YSLEER. Trimming left V 2 bases short and J 2 bases short, with 11 bases between. The CDR3, as DNA: TGCGCCAGCAGCCAAAGACGGGTGGCCACAGATACGCAGTATTTT. It translates to CASSQRRVATDTQYF.

The V and J genes are TRBV30 and TRBJ1-2; perhaps TRBD1 as D (6 bases). Germline V gene sequence: CDR1 GTSNPN, CDR2 SVGIG (reference sequence). V was clipped by 4 bases and J by 7 bases, with 10 bases between them. CDR3 length: 11 residues. The DNA of the CDR3 is TGTGCCTGGACAGGGGCAATTGGCTACACCTTC. This translates into CAWTGAIGYTF.

The chain is built from TRBV10-3 and TRBJ2-5, with 7 bases matching TRBD1. V dropped 9 bases and J dropped 2; count of bases not matched to a gene: 6. Looked up from germline, CDR1 is ENHRY and CDR2 is SYGVKD. The CDR3 is 13 amino acids. CDR3 amino acids: CAMAQGSQETQYF. The DNA for the CDR3 is TGTGCCATGGCACAGGGGTCACAAGAGACCCAGTACTTC.

This chain links TRBV7-2 with TRBJ2-1; TRBD2 agrees at 10 bases. The germline V gene encodes CDR1 SGHTA and CDR2 FQGNSA. CDR3 length: 16 residues. With 5 bases clipped from V and 7 bases from J, the junction kept 11 bases outside the gene matches. The CDR3: CASSASSGRAMNEQFF. The CDR3 DNA is TGTGCCAGCAGCGCCTCGAGCGGGAGGGCCATGAATGAGCAGTTCTTC.

V and J are TRBV4-3 and TRBJ2-1; weak D call: TRBD2 (5 bases). V lost 4 bases and J lost 4, with 23 bases in between. Germline loops: CDR1 LGHNA, CDR2 YSLEER. CDR3 length: 18 amino acids. The CDR3 sequence: CASSPRRHGPQPYNEQFF. As DNA, the CDR3 is TGCGCCAGCAGCCCGAGGAGGCATGGACCCCAACCGTACAATGAGCAGTTCTTC.

This chain joins TRBV28 and TRBJ1-2, with 7 bases fitting TRBD1. V was clipped by 10 bases and J by 4 bases; unmatched bases: 6. The germline gives CDR1 MDHEN, CDR2 SYDVKM. This CDR3 has 12 residues. The CDR3 nucleotides read TGTGCCATCATGACAGGGTTCTATGGCTACACCTTC. Protein sequence: CAIMTGFYGYTF.

This sequence joins TRBV7-9 and TRBJ1-3; 9 nucleotides align to TRBD1. The CDR3 length is 17 residues. Per germline, CDR1 SEHNR and CDR2 FQNEAQ (reference sequence). V lost 4 bases to trimming and J lost 1 base; unmatched junction nucleotides: 8. CDR3 sequence (DNA): TGTGCCAGCAGCTCAACTCCGGGACAGGGATCTGGAAACACCATATATTTT. Protein: CASSSTPGQGSGNTIYF.

The chain combines TRBV7-8 with TRBJ1-1, with D perhaps TRBD1 (6 bases). Trimming shortened V by 9 bases and J by 3 bases, and 11 bases separated the two germline ends. The CDR3 extends over 12 amino acids. CDR1 and CDR2 from the germline V gene are SGHVS and FQNEAQ. The CDR3: CASRNRDTEAFF. For the CDR3, the DNA is TGTGCCAGTAGAAACAGGGACACTGAAGCTTTCTTT.

In its sample, this clone was seen once. The V gene is TRBV28, the J gene TRBJ1-1; D call uncertain. The CDR3 is made up of 12 amino acids. V shed 3 bases and J shed 7 bases, with 9 bases lying between them. Germline V lookup: CDR1 MDHEN, CDR2 SYDVKM. DNA for the CDR3: TGTGCCAGCAGTTTTGGGAGCCTTGAAGCTTTCTTT. Its protein is CASSFGSLEAFF.

V is TRBV10-1 and J is TRBJ2-7; 8 bases fit TRBD1. In germline, CDR1 is WNHNN, CDR2 SYGVQD (reference sequence). The CDR3 extends over 14 amino acids. V lost 3 bases and J lost 4; bases outside the gene matches: 5. This CDR3 reads CASSDPGQEYEQYF. DNA for the CDR3: TGCGCCAGCAGTGACCCGGGACAGGAGTACGAGCAGTACTTC.

The chain has TRBV30 and TRBJ1-4, with D maybe TRBD1 (6 bases). Trimming left V 2 bases short and J 5 bases short, with 9 bases between. CDR1 GTSNPN and CDR2 SVGIG come from the germline V gene (reference sequence). The CDR3 covers 13 residues. DNA for the CDR3: TGTGCCTGGAGTAGCGACAGGAATGAAAAACTGTTTTTT. It specifies CAWSSDRNEKLFF.

This clone was counted only a few times. This chain uses TRBV4-3 with TRBJ2-7, with D hard to call. The germline gives CDR1 LGHNA, CDR2 YSLEER. V shed 0 bases and J shed 1 base, with 10 bases lying between them. The CDR3 is made up of 15 amino acids. CDR3 bases: TGCGCCAGCAGCCAAGATCTGGCAGGATCCTACGAGCAGTACTTC. Its protein product is CASSQDLAGSYEQYF.

The chain is built from TRBV4-3 and TRBJ2-7; TRBD2 agrees at 9 bases. From germline, CDR1 is LGHNA and CDR2 YSLEER. This CDR3 is built from 15 residues. With V trimmed by 1 base and J by 1 base, 2 bases remained unmatched. The chain's CDR3 is CASSQGAGGSYEQYF. In DNA form, the CDR3 reads TGCGCCAGCAGCCAAGGGGCGGGAGGGTCCTACGAGCAGTACTTC.

This clone has a single count. The gene calls are TRBV11-2 and TRBJ2-6; the match to TRBD1 covers 9 bases. From germline, CDR1 is SGHAT and CDR2 FQNNGV. J lost 1 base, V lost 4 bases, and 11 bases had no gene match. The CDR3 is 19 amino acids. In DNA form, the CDR3 reads TGTGCCAGCAGCTCTATACCGGGACAGGGCCTATCTGGGGCCAACGTCCTGACTTTC. Its translation is CASSSIPGQGLSGANVLTF.

The chain uses TRBV7-9 and TRBJ2-7; D unclear. The CDR3 spans 13 residues. V was clipped by 3 bases and J by 2 bases, with 8 bases between them. Germline V lookup: CDR1 SEHNR, CDR2 FQNEAQ (reference sequence). The CDR3 nucleotides read TGTGCCAGCAGCTTTGGCCCCACCTACGAGCAGTACTTC. Its protein is CASSFGPTYEQYF.

V usage is TRBV6-5 and J usage is TRBJ1-1; D is ambiguous. The CDR3 runs 11 residues. Trimming cost V 7 bases and J 2 bases, with 5 bases left between them. The germline CDR1 and CDR2 sequences are MNHEY and SVGAGI. CDR3: CASTGNTEAFF. In nucleotides, the CDR3 is TGTGCCAGCACGGGAAACACTGAAGCTTTCTTT.

The chain combines TRBV13 with TRBJ2-2, with D hard to call. Trimming took off 5 bases at V and 2 bases at J, with 12 bases between the two ends. CDR1 is PRHDT and CDR2 is FYEKMQ in the germline V gene (reference sequence). This CDR3 has 15 residues. CDR3 region: CASSPPVENTGELFF. The CDR3 nucleotides are TGTGCCAGCAGCCCCCCCGTAGAAAACACCGGGGAGCTGTTTTTT.

V gene TRBV7-2 combines with J gene TRBJ2-3, with 7 bases identical to TRBD2. CDR1 and CDR2 from the germline V gene are SGHTA and FQGNSA. The CDR3 is made up of 15 amino acids. After removal of 4 bases from V and 2 bases from J, the junction contained 6 bases not matched to a gene. CDR3 in amino acids: CASSSVGGFTDTQYF. CDR3 coding DNA: TGTGCCAGCAGCTCCGTGGGAGGGTTCACAGATACGCAGTATTTT. The full variable domain, with the rest looked up from reference TRBV7-2 and TRBJ2-3, is GAGVSQSPSNKVTEKGKDVELRCDPISGHTALYWYRQSLGQGLEFLIYFQGNSAPDKSGLPSDRFSAERTGGSVSTLTIQRTQQEDSAVYLCASSSVGGFTDTQYFGPGTRLTVL.

This chain connects TRBV29-1 to TRBJ1-1; TRBD1 is a possible D gene (6 bases). There are 14 residues in the CDR3. Germline CDR1 is SQVTM and CDR2 is ANQGSEA. Trimming pared 3 bases from V and 2 bases from J, leaving 13 bases between. In nucleotides, the CDR3 is TGCAGCGTTGACCGGGACACGGAAAACACTGAAGCTTTCTTT. Its translation is CSVDRDTENTEAFF.

The J gene is TRBJ2-7, the V gene TRBV6-5, with D unclear. This CDR3 is 12 amino acids long. CDR1 is MNHEY and CDR2 is SVGAGI in the germline V gene. V lost 6 bases and J lost 5, with 11 bases in between. The CDR3 bases are TGTGCCAGCAGAACCCTGCGGCACGAGCAGTACTTC. Translating it yields CASRTLRHEQYF.